Included here is one T cell receptor beta chain sequence, with context. Its antigen is as yet unknown. The assay was run at deep level. Profiled with immunoSEQ multiplex PCR; TCRdb holds only in-frame clones, not every one. Of about 2.4 million clones listed, about 92% were seen once; the top ten hold under 0.15%. This entry belongs to a study of shared clonotypes between healthy human individuals. The study's findings and limits: Clonotype sharing among the donors was expected to vary with sequencing depth. Investigators collected only blood, and repertoires in tissues likely differ. In general, naive subsets displayed greater estimated richness than memory subsets did.

The sequence came from a man between 18 and 29 years old in good health. The sample comprised naive CD4+ T cells sorted from blood. Subset here: CD45RA+ positively selected.

The CDR3 DNA reads TGCGCCAGCAGCCCCGGACAGTCGACCCTTTATGGCTACACCTTC. Its translation: CASSPGQSTLYGYTF. The V call is TRBV5-1, the J call TRBJ1-2, with a possible D match to TRBD1 (6 bases). Trimming took off 4 bases at V and 5 bases at J, with 18 bases between the two ends. The CDR3 sequence is 15 residues long. Germline CDR1 is SGHRS and CDR2 is YFSETQ.